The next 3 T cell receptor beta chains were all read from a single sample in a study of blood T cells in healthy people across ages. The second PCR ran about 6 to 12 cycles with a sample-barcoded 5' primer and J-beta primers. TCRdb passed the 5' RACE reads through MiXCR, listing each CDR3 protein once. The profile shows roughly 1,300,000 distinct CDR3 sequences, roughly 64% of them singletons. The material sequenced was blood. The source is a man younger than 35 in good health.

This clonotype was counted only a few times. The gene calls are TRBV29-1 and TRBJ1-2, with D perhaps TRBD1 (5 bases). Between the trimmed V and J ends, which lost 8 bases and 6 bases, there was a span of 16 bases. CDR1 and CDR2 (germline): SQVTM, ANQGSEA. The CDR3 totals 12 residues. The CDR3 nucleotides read TGCAGCACCTGGACACCCAGGGATGGCTACACCTTC. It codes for CSTWTPRDGYTF.

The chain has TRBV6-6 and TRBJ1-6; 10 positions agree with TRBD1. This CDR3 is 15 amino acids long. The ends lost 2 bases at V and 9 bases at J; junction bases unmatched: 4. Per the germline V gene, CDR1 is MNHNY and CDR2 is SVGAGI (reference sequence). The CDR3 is CASSYTGDRGSPLHF. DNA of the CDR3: TGTGCCAGCAGTTACACGGGGGACAGGGGTTCACCCCTCCACTTT.

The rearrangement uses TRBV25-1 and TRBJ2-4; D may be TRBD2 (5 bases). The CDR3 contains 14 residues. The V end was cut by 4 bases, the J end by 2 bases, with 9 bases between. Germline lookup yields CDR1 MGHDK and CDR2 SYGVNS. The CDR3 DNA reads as TGTGCCAGCAGTGGCCCCGGGACCAAAAACATTCAGTACTTC. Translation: CASSGPGTKNIQYF.